This passage covers 21 T cell receptor beta chains from one sample sequenced in a study of blood T cells in healthy people across ages. A sample-barcoded 5' primer and a J-beta primer mix were used in a second PCR of about 7 to 11 cycles. TCRdb re-called the 5' RACE reads through MiXCR, storing one row per CDR3 protein. This table has about 1.7 million distinct CDR3 sequences, approximately 28% appearing once. The sequenced sample consisted of blood. The receptors come from a woman under 40 in good health.

This sequence joins TRBV28 and TRBJ1-2, with TRBD1 as a possible D gene (5 bases). The V gene's germline CDR1 is MDHEN and CDR2 SYDVKM. The V end was cut by 4 bases, the J end by 0 bases, with 9 bases between. This CDR3 is built from 14 residues. The CDR3 DNA reads TGTGCCAGCAGTTGCAGAGGGGCTAACTATGGCTACACCTTC. This translates into CASSCRGANYGYTF.

This clonotype was counted a few times. The chain uses TRBV10-2 and TRBJ2-3; 10 nucleotides match TRBD2. The V and J ends lost 5 bases and 2 bases, in that order; junction bases with no gene match: 7. CDR1 is WSHSY and CDR2 is SAAADI in the germline V gene. This CDR3 spans 16 amino acids. The CDR3 bases are TGCGCCAGCAGTTTGCTAGCGGGGGATATCACAGATACGCAGTATTTT. Protein: CASSLLAGDITDTQYF.

Only one count was recorded for this clonotype. The rearrangement links TRBV27 to TRBJ2-1; 15 bases are a match to TRBD2. V shed 1 base, J shed 7 bases, and the junction held 5 bases outside the gene matches. The CDR3 contains 17 residues. Germline V gene lookup returns CDR1 MNHEY and CDR2 SMNVEV (reference sequence). Here the CDR3 DNA reads TGTGCCAGCAGTTTATGGACTAGCGGGGGGGCCAGGAATGAGCAGTTCTTC. This translates into CASSLWTSGGARNEQFF.

Regarding this clonotype: Since no conserved phenylalanine or tryptophan closes the CDR3, a read error is the likely cause. The rearrangement uses TRBV7-9 and TRBJ2-4; D perhaps matches TRBD1 (6 bases). The closer fit of TRBJ2-7 to the DNA end suggests the J call may be wrong. The CDR3 is 13 amino acids. CDR1 is SEHNR and CDR2 is FQNEAQ in the germline V gene (reference sequence). In DNA form, the CDR3 reads TGTACCAGCAGCTCCACAGGGATGCACGAGCAGTACTGC. It codes for CTSSSTGMHEQYC.

This clonotype was counted between two and nine times. The genes are TRBV7-9 and TRBJ2-1, with 13 bases aligning to TRBD2. V lost 4 bases, J lost 7 bases, and 13 bases stayed unmatched. Per the germline V gene, CDR1 is SEHNR and CDR2 is FQNEAQ (reference sequence). There are 18 residues in the CDR3. The CDR3 coding sequence is TGTGCCAGCAGCTCCCGACGGACTAGCGGGAGTAGTGGAAATGAGCAGTTCTTC. Amino acid sequence: CASSSRRTSGSSGNEQFF.

The gene calls are TRBV18 and TRBJ2-1; tentative D call: TRBD1 (5 bases). This CDR3 has 15 amino acids. CDR1 and CDR2 from the germline V gene are KGHSH and LQKENI. V was shortened by 3 bases and J by 3 bases, with 12 bases between the two germline ends. Here the CDR3 reads CASSPPQGGYNEQFF. Written as DNA, the CDR3 is TGTGCCAGCTCACCCCCCCAGGGCGGCTACAATGAGCAGTTCTTC.

This clonotype has only a few counts. J is TRBJ1-6 and V is TRBV12-3 or TRBV12-4; D call uncertain. The CDR3 consists of 14 residues. Between the trimmed V and J ends, which lost 11 bases and 6 bases, there was a span of 17 bases. The CDR3 bases are TGTGCCGGCAACAAATCGGGGATTAATTCACCCCTCCACTTT. This gives the protein CAGNKSGINSPLHF.

This clonotype was counted many times. The chain employs TRBV20-1 and TRBJ2-5, with 7 bases fitting TRBD1. The CDR3 has 14 amino acids. Germline V gene data show CDR1 as DFQATT and CDR2 as SNEGSKA (reference sequence). V lost 6 bases, J lost 3 bases, and 10 bases stayed unmatched. This CDR3 reads CSAPRQGVEETQYF. The CDR3 bases are TGCAGTGCCCCCCGACAGGGAGTCGAAGAGACCCAGTACTTC.

This clonotype was observed a few times. The gene calls are TRBV20-1 and TRBJ2-5; no clear D gene. V was trimmed by 0 bases and J by 5 bases, leaving 16 bases between them. The CDR3 spans 15 residues. Germline-derived CDR1 and CDR2 are DFQATT and SNEGSKA (reference sequence). The CDR3 DNA reads as TGCAGTGCTAGAGATGCGACGGGCCACTTGGAGACCCAGTACTTC. Its protein product is CSARDATGHLETQYF.

The rearrangement joins TRBV7-3 to TRBJ2-1; no firm D call. Germline V gives CDR1 SGHTA, CDR2 FQGTGA. The CDR3 has 13 amino acids. Trimming shortened V by 2 bases and J by 13 bases, and 15 bases separated the two germline ends. The CDR3 bases are TGTGCCAGCAGCTTAGATTATGCTAGTGGTCAGTTCTTC. Amino acid sequence: CASSLDYASGQFF.

In its sample, this clonotype was seen many times. This chain uses TRBV7-9 with TRBJ2-4; D possibly matches TRBD1 or TRBD2 (6 bases each). Trimming left V 5 bases short and J 3 bases short, with 17 bases between. The CDR3 spans 16 residues. Germline V CDR1 and CDR2: SEHNR, FQNEAQ (reference sequence). In nucleotides, the CDR3 is TGTGCCAGCAGCCAGGCGGGACAATCTGGCAAAAACATTCAGTACTTC. Amino acid sequence: CASSQAGQSGKNIQYF. Using reference TRBV7-9 and TRBJ2-4 for the parts outside the CDR3, the full variable domain is DTGVSQNPRHKITKRGQNVTFRCDPISEHNRLYWYRQTLGQGPEFLTYFQNEAQLEKSRLLSDRFSAERPKGSFSTLEIQRTEQGDSAMYLCASSQAGQSGKNIQYFGAGTRLSVL.

This clonotype has a count of ten or more. The chain is built from TRBV6-5 and TRBJ2-5; 8 nucleotides line up with TRBD2. CDR3 length: 15 amino acids. Looked up from germline, CDR1 is MNHEY and CDR2 is SVGAGI. Unmatched junction bases numbered 7, after V lost 5 bases and J lost 2 bases. In nucleotides, the CDR3 is TGTGCCAGCAGTCAGGGGATAGCGGGACAAGAGACCCAGTACTTC. Its translation is CASSQGIAGQETQYF.

The gene calls are TRBV28 and TRBJ2-7, with 9 nucleotides matching TRBD1. There are 15 residues in the CDR3. The germline V gene has CDR1 MDHEN and CDR2 SYDVKM. The ends lost 6 bases at V and 3 bases at J; junction bases unmatched: 9. The CDR3 here is CASSLRDRALYEQYF. In DNA form, the CDR3 reads TGTGCCAGCAGCCTCCGGGACAGGGCCCTCTACGAGCAGTACTTC.

In DNA form, the CDR3 reads TGTGCCAGCAACGTTCAGGGGTCTGTCTACAATGAGCAGTTCTTC. Translating it yields CASNVQGSVYNEQFF. The J gene is TRBJ2-1, the V gene TRBV9; TRBD1 is a possible D gene (6 bases). Germline V CDR1 and CDR2: SGDLS, YYNGEE. V was shortened by 6 bases and J by 3 bases, with 16 bases between the two germline ends. This CDR3 contains 15 residues.

The chain is built from TRBV24-1 and TRBJ2-1, with 7 bases fitting TRBD2. Germline V gives CDR1 KGHDR, CDR2 SFDVKD. After removal of 5 bases from V and 3 bases from J, the junction contained 6 bases not matched to a gene. The CDR3 covers 15 residues. CDR3: CATSGLASNYNEQFF. DNA of the CDR3: TGTGCCACCAGTGGACTAGCTTCTAACTACAATGAGCAGTTCTTC.

The chain couples TRBV12-3 or TRBV12-4 to TRBJ2-5; D is possibly TRBD2 (5 bases). The V end was cut by 7 bases, the J end by 5 bases, with 11 bases between. CDR3 length equals 12 residues. The CDR3 here is CASNQRGETQYF. CDR3 DNA sequence: TGTGCCAGCAATCAACGGGGTGAGACCCAGTACTTC.

This clonotype showed up many times. The rearrangement joins TRBV5-1 to TRBJ2-1; a weak D match, TRBD2 (6 bases). V lost 4 bases to trimming and J lost 7 bases, with 18 bases between them. The CDR3 runs 15 residues. Per the germline V gene, CDR1 is SGHRS and CDR2 is YFSETQ. CDR3 DNA sequence: TGCGCCAGCAGCGTCAGCTCGGGCGGGGTTAATGAGCAGTTCTTC. Its translation: CASSVSSGGVNEQFF. The full variable domain, completed using reference TRBV5-1 and TRBJ2-1, is KAGVTQTPRYLIKTRGQQVTLSCSPISGHRSVSWYQQTPGQGLQFLFEYFSETQRNKGNFPGRFSGRQFSNSRSEMNVSTLELGDSALYLCASSVSSGGVNEQFFGPGTRLTVL.

This clonotype was detected only a few times. J is TRBJ2-1 and V is TRBV3-1; 11 bases align to TRBD2. This CDR3 spans 15 amino acids. Germline V CDR1 and CDR2: LGHDT, YNNKEL (reference sequence). V lost 4 bases and J lost 6; bases outside the gene matches: 5. The CDR3 spells CASSPIAGGFNEQFF. The CDR3 DNA reads as TGTGCCAGCAGCCCGATAGCGGGAGGGTTCAATGAGCAGTTCTTC.

The chain links TRBV6-6 to TRBJ2-1, with a tentative D call TRBD2 (6 bases). The CDR3 spans 13 residues. Trimming shortened V by 7 bases and J by 2 bases, and 9 bases separated the two germline ends. Germline lookup yields CDR1 MNHNY and CDR2 SVGAGI (reference sequence). CDR3 amino acids: CASTGETYNEQFF. CDR3 nucleotides: TGTGCCAGCACGGGAGAAACCTACAATGAGCAGTTCTTC.

The chain carries TRBV7-3 and TRBJ1-2; D not resolved. Looked up from germline, CDR1 is SGHTA and CDR2 is FQGTGA. The CDR3 is 15 residues long. Trimming took off 0 bases at V and 6 bases at J, with 14 bases between the two ends. CDR3 sequence: CASSLTPQDWNGYTF. Here the CDR3 DNA reads TGTGCCAGCAGCTTAACGCCTCAGGATTGGAATGGCTACACCTTC.

The gene calls are TRBV2 and TRBJ2-6, with D possibly TRBD1 on 5 matching bases. The CDR3 is 14 residues long. Trimming stripped 7 bases from V and 0 bases from J, with 7 bases between. Germline CDR1 is SNHLY and CDR2 is FYNNEI. CDR3 DNA sequence: TGTGCCAGCACCAGGGTCTCTGGGGCCAACGTCCTGACTTTC. Translating it yields CASTRVSGANVLTF.